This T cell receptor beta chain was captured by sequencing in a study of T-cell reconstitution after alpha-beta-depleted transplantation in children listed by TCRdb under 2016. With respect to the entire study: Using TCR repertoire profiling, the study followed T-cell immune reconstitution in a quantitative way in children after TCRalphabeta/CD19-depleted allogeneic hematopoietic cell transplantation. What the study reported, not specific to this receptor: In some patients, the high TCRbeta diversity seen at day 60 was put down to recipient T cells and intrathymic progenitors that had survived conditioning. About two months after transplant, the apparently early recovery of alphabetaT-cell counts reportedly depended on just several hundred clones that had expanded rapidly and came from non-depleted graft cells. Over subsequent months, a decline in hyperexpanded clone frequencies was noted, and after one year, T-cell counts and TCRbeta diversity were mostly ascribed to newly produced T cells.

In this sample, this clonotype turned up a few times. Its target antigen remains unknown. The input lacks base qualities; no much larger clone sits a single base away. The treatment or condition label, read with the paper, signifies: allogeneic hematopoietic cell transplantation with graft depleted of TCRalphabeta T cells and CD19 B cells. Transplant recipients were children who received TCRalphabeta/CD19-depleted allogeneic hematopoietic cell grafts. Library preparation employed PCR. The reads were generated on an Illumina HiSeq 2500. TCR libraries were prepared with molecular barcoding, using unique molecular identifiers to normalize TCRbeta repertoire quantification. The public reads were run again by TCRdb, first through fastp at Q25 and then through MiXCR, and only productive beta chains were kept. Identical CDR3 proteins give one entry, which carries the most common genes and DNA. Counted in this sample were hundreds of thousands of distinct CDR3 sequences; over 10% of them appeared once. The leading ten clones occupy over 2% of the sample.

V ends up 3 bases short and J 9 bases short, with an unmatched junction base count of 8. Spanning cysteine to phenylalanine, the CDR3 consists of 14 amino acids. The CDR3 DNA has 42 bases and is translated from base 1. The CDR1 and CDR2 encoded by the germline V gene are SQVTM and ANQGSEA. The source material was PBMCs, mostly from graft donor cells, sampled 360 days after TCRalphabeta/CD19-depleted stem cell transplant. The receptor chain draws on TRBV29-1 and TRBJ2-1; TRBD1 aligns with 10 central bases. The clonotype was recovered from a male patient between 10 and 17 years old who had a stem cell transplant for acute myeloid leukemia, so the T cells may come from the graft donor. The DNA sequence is TGCAGCGTTGATGGGACAGGGGTCCGAGGTGAGCAGTTCTTC. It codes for CSVDGTGVRGEQFF.